This TCR beta chain stems from a study of cytomegalovirus exposure and HLA in healthy donors. About this clone: Its matching antigen is unknown.

Study-wide points: There were some V segments, including TRBV6-2 and TRBV6-3, excluded as indistinguishable.

The PCR made use of 60 Vbeta and 13 Jbeta primers. The protocol was immunoSEQ multiplex PCR, while the TCRdb copy is restricted to in-frame clones and leaves out a portion. The sample has 150,000 to 200,000 clones; approximately 70% are singletons. J was trimmed by 5 bases and V by 5 bases; bases with no gene match: 12. The CDR3 spans 16 residues. Germline V gives CDR1 SGHVS, CDR2 FNYEAQ. The clonotype originates from a human donor in good health. Sequencing was carried out using PBMCs. This chain links TRBV7-6 with TRBJ2-5; 9 nucleotides agree with TRBD2. CDR3 bases: TGTGCCAGCAGCCCTGACACAGCGGGGGGTCTTGAGACCCAGTACTTC. Protein sequence: CASSPDTAGGLETQYF.